These 10 T cell receptor beta chains were sequenced from one sample in a study of cytomegalovirus exposure and HLA in healthy donors listed by TCRdb under 2017. The method behind the library was the immunoSEQ multiplex PCR assay. For the multiplex PCR, a mixture combining 60 forward primers for TCR Vbeta segments and 13 reverse primers for TCR Jbeta segments was used. TCRdb's version of the immuneACCESS table is confined to in-frame rearrangements and falls short of the full clone set. An unresolved V gene accounts for under half of the shortfall where checked; the remainder is of unknown origin. This sample is represented by about 210,000 clones; roughly 86% of them were singletons. Clones ranked in the top ten supply around 3.7% of the sample. Sequenced input: PBMCs. Receptor source: a man in his forties in good health and CMV-seropositive.

This sequence joins TRBV19 and TRBJ1-5; D might be TRBD1 (5 bases). V dropped 7 bases and J dropped 1 base, with 20 bases sitting between them. Germline CDR1 LNHDA, CDR2 SQIVND (reference sequence). The CDR3 length is 17 residues. The CDR3 sequence: CASTAGGGRQSNQPQHF. Here the CDR3 DNA reads TGTGCCAGTACGGCGGGGGGAGGTAGGCAGAGCAATCAGCCCCAGCATTTT.

The DNA of the CDR3 is TGTGCCAGCAGTTACGGGGCGGGAGGGAAGCGTTCGGAGCAGTACTTC. Translation gives CASSYGAGGKRSEQYF. The chain is built from TRBV6-5 and TRBJ2-7; 9 bases are shared with TRBD2. J gave up 7 bases and V 2 bases, and 12 bases lay outside the gene matches. Germline V gene lookup returns CDR1 MNHEY and CDR2 SVGAGI. The CDR3 has 16 residues.

This chain connects TRBV29-1 to TRBJ2-7; TRBD1 matches 9 bases. V dropped 3 bases and J dropped 4; count of bases not matched to a gene: 10. Germline CDR1 reads SQVTM; CDR2 reads ANQGSEA. This CDR3 contains 15 residues. In nucleotides, the CDR3 is TGCAGCGTTGATCTATCCCGGGACAGGGTTTACGAGCAGTACTTC. Translated, it gives CSVDLSRDRVYEQYF.

This chain joins TRBV6-6 and TRBJ2-7, with 9 bases fitting TRBD1. The length of the CDR3 is 14 residues. V trimming: 4 bases; J trimming: 5 bases; junction bases outside the gene matches: 6. CDR1 MNHNY and CDR2 SVGAGI come from the germline V gene (reference sequence). CDR3 sequence: CASSSGQGVHEQYF. The DNA of the CDR3 is TGTGCCAGCAGTTCGGGACAGGGTGTGCACGAGCAGTACTTC.

The chain has TRBV9 and TRBJ2-5; 8 bases match TRBD2. This CDR3 is built from 16 residues. Germline CDR1 reads SGDLS; CDR2 reads YYNGEE. V gave up 0 bases and J gave up 1 base; unmatched junction bases: 5. For the CDR3, the DNA is TGTGCCAGCAGCGTAGGTCCCGGGGGGGCCCAAGAGACCCAGTACTTC. Its protein is CASSVGPGGAQETQYF.

V gene TRBV18 combines with J gene TRBJ1-1, with a tentative D call TRBD1 (5 bases). Trimming pared 6 bases from V and 3 bases from J, leaving 11 bases between. This CDR3 has 13 residues. Per the germline V gene, CDR1 is KGHSH and CDR2 is LQKENI. The CDR3 sequence: CASSPGQDTEAFF. The CDR3 DNA follows: TGTGCCAGCTCTCCAGGGCAAGACACTGAAGCTTTCTTT.

The CDR3 region has the DNA TGTGCCAGCAGCGACCGGGACAGGGACAGCGGCTACACCTTC. Its translation: CASSDRDRDSGYTF. The V gene is TRBV5-6, the J gene TRBJ1-2; 9 bases match TRBD1. CDR1 and CDR2 (germline): SGHDT, YYEEEE. There are 14 residues in the CDR3. J lost 8 bases, V lost 4 bases, and 9 bases had no gene match.

V and J are TRBV5-1 and TRBJ1-1; D may be TRBD1 (6 bases). V lost 5 bases and J 3 bases, leaving 14 bases between the germline ends. The CDR3 runs 14 residues. The germline gives CDR1 SGHRS, CDR2 YFSETQ. CDR3 bases: TGCGCCAGCAGGGCCGGGGGGGCTCACACTGAAGCTTTCTTT. Translated: CASRAGGAHTEAFF.

The chain couples TRBV7-9 to TRBJ2-2; D is perhaps TRBD2 (6 bases). The CDR3 extends over 14 amino acids. Germline V gives CDR1 SEHNR, CDR2 FQNEAQ (reference sequence). Trimming took off 5 bases at V and 5 bases at J, with 12 bases between the two ends. CDR3 in DNA: TGTGCCAGCAGCACGGGAGTTGGAACCGGGGAGCTGTTTTTT. This gives the protein CASSTGVGTGELFF.

This clone was picked up a small number of times. V and J are TRBV10-1 and TRBJ2-3; 10 nucleotides agree with TRBD2. The CDR3 totals 16 residues. Germline loops: CDR1 WNHNN, CDR2 SYGVQD (reference sequence). After removal of 9 bases from V and 0 bases from J, the junction contained 9 bases not matched to a gene. CDR3 in amino acids: CASTDGSGGSTDTQYF. CDR3 coding DNA: TGCGCCAGTACCGACGGTAGCGGGGGGAGCACAGATACGCAGTATTTT.